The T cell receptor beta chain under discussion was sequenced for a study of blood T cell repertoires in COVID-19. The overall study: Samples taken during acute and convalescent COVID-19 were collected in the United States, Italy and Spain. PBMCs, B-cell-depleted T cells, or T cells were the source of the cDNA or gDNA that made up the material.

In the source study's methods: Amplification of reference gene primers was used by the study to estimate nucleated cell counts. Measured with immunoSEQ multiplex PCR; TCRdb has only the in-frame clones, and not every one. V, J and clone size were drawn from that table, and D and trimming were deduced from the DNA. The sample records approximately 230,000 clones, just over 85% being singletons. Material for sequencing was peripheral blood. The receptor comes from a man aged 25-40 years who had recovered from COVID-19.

CDR3: CASQAGVPSYEQYF. The CDR3, as DNA: TGCGCCAGCCAGGCAGGGGTTCCCTCCTACGAGCAGTACTTC. This chain uses TRBV10-2 with TRBJ2-7, with D possibly TRBD1 on 6 matching bases. V gave up 8 bases and J gave up 0 bases, with 14 bases separating them. Looked up from germline, CDR1 is WSHSY and CDR2 is SAAADI. The CDR3 sequence is 14 residues long.